Presented here are 7 T cell receptor beta chains from one specimen sequenced in a study of CD8 T cells in ankylosing spondylitis. Study findings and constraints: Eight highly homologous variants made up a TCR beta motif, and this motif appeared characteristic of ankylosing spondylitis blood.

The antigens these receptors bind are not known. TCRdb re-called the 5' RACE reads through MiXCR, storing one row per CDR3 protein. The data hold some 700,000 distinct CDR3 sequences, with 15% to 20% observed a single time. Sequencing was done on a sample of blood, either unsorted or a sorted T cell fraction (not recorded which). The source is a male donor with ankylosing spondylitis.

This clonotype showed up just a few times. The genes are TRBV2 and TRBJ1-6; D remains ambiguous. The V gene's germline CDR1 is SNHLY and CDR2 FYNNEI. The ends were cut back, 6 bases at V and 8 bases at J, with 14 bases in the middle. This CDR3 region has 14 residues. CDR3 in DNA: TGTGCCAGCAGGAGGAGGGAGGGAGATTCACCCCTCCACTTT. It specifies CASRRREGDSPLHF. The complete variable domain, with remaining parts taken from reference TRBV2 and TRBJ1-6, reads EPEVTQTPSHQVTQMGQEVILRCVPISNHLYFYWYRQILGQKVEFLVSFYNNEISEKSEIFDDQFSVERPDGSNFTLKIRSTKLEDSAMYFCASRRREGDSPLHFGNGTRLTVT.

The chain links TRBV5-8 to TRBJ1-3; no clear D. This CDR3 contains 15 residues. The V gene lost 9 bases and the J gene lost 0 bases, with 16 bases spanning the gap. Germline V gene sequence: CDR1 SGHTS, CDR2 YDEGEE. The CDR3 protein is CAIREGSNSGNTIYF. The CDR3, as DNA: TGTGCCATCCGGGAGGGCAGCAACTCTGGAAACACCATATATTTT.

The sample holds a few counts of this clonotype. This sequence joins TRBV12-3 or TRBV12-4 and TRBJ2-5; 11 bases line up with TRBD2. Trimming removed 4 bases from V and 5 bases from J; junction bases left unmatched: 3. The length of the CDR3 is 14 residues. The CDR3 DNA follows: TGTGCCAGCAGTTGGACTAGCGGGCGGGAGACCCAGTACTTC. Protein product: CASSWTSGRETQYF.

J is TRBJ1-1 and V is TRBV20-1; possible D gene TRBD1, 5 bases. This CDR3 contains 14 residues. V gave up 2 bases and J gave up 1 base, with 11 bases separating them. Germline V CDR1 and CDR2: DFQATT, SNEGSKA (reference sequence). CDR3 region: CSARWGSQNTEAFF. The CDR3 DNA reads TGCAGTGCTAGATGGGGGAGTCAGAACACTGAAGCTTTCTTT.

This clonotype was recorded a few times. CDR3 sequence (DNA): TGCAGTGCCAAGAGCGGGGGGGCCACGGATACGCAGTATTTT. This translates into CSAKSGGATDTQYF. The genes are TRBV20-1 and TRBJ2-3; TRBD2 aligns across 10 bases. Germline V CDR1 and CDR2: DFQATT, SNEGSKA (reference sequence). The CDR3 has 14 residues. With V trimmed by 6 bases and J by 6 bases, 9 bases remained unmatched.

This sequence joins TRBV5-6 and TRBJ1-6; D ambiguous. The V end lost 1 base, the J end lost 0 bases, and 8 bases lay between the germline ends. Germline V gene lookup returns CDR1 SGHDT and CDR2 YYEEEE. The CDR3 length is 16 residues. The CDR3 sequence: CASSLRTISYNSPLHF. The DNA for the CDR3 is TGTGCCAGCAGCTTGAGAACAATCTCCTATAATTCACCCCTCCACTTT.

V is TRBV5-4 and J is TRBJ2-7; maybe TRBD1 (6 bases). V lost 4 bases, J lost 3 bases, and 17 bases lay in between. The germline CDR1 and CDR2 sequences are SGHNT and YYREEE (reference sequence). The CDR3 runs 15 residues. The CDR3 protein is CASSGYPDSHYEQYF. The CDR3, as DNA: TGTGCCAGCAGCGGTTACCCGGACAGTCACTACGAGCAGTACTTC.